The 2 T cell receptor beta chains reported below all come from one sample, sequenced in a study of T cells in women clearing cervical HPV infection. The method was immunoSEQ multiplex PCR; TCRdb's version includes in-frame clones alone and lacks a portion of them. The sample totals 40,000 to 55,000 clones. Input material: blood buffy coat. Receptors were obtained from a woman aged 18 to 69 with a cervical HPV16 infection that either progressed to CIN3+ or cleared (not recorded which).

A note on this clone: With the read ending 3 residues before the CDR3 end, the germline J gene is used to fill in that end. Other DNA variants within this sample encode the same CDR3. V gene TRBV5-1 combines with J gene TRBJ1-1; D is perhaps TRBD1 (5 bases). Germline loops: CDR1 SGHRS, CDR2 YFSETQ. The CDR3 extends over 13 amino acids. CDR3 residues: CASSAAGGAEAFF. The sequenced part of the CDR3 DNA is TGCGCCAGCAGCGCCGCGGGCGGGGCGGAG.

The CDR3 loop is CASSLDTEHDEQFF. CDR3 DNA (partial): TGTGCCAGCAGCTTAGACACAGAGCACGATGAG. The chain recombines TRBV11-2 with TRBJ2-1; D gene ambiguous. The read finishes 3 residues shy of the CDR3 end, and the germline J gene is used to complete it. The CDR3 is made up of 14 amino acids. The V and J ends lost 0 bases and 8 bases respectively, with 11 bases between them. Germline loops: CDR1 SGHAT, CDR2 FQNNGV.